One and the same sample provided the 19 T cell receptor beta chains below, sequenced in a study of T cell repertoires in cytomegalovirus infection. TCRdb ran MiXCR on the reads and lists one entry per CDR3 protein. The sample has roughly 180,000 distinct CDR3 sequences, about 17% seen once. The specimen was CD8+ T cells from PBMCs. The source of these receptors is a human donor in good health (CMV status not recorded). Some clones in this sample may be carry-over from other donors' samples.

V is TRBV7-6 and J is TRBJ2-1; 9 nucleotides match TRBD1. Germline V gives CDR1 SGHVS, CDR2 FNYEAQ. Unmatched junction bases numbered 8, after V lost 4 bases and J lost 1 base. CDR3 length: 17 residues. Written as DNA, the CDR3 is TGTGCCAGCAGCTCCCCCGGGGGGACAGGGTCCTACAATGAGCAGTTCTTC. Its translation is CASSSPGGTGSYNEQFF.

In this sample, this clonotype turned up a few times. At one end, the junction sequence differs from germline, possibly due to a read error. V is TRBV28 and J is TRBJ2-1; D is perhaps TRBD1 (6 bases). Germline CDR1 is MDHEN and CDR2 is SYDVKM. The CDR3 totals 14 residues. This CDR3 is CDSSLRGTYNEQFF. The CDR3 DNA reads TGTGACAGCAGCCTCAGGGGTACCTACAATGAGCAGTTCTTC.

This clonotype was seen repeatedly, ten times or more. The genes are TRBV7-2 and TRBJ2-3; weak D call: TRBD1 (5 bases). The CDR3 has 15 residues. The V end was cut by 2 bases, the J end by 4 bases, with 13 bases between. In germline, CDR1 is SGHTA, CDR2 FQGNSA. CDR3 protein: CASSLLYRRSDTQYF. CDR3 DNA: TGTGCCAGCAGCTTATTATACAGGCGGTCAGATACGCAGTATTTT. The full variable domain, with the rest looked up from reference TRBV7-2 and TRBJ2-3, is GAGVSQSPSNKVTEKGKDVELRCDPISGHTALYWYRQSLGQGLEFLIYFQGNSAPDKSGLPSDRFSAERTGGSVSTLTIQRTQQEDSAVYLCASSLLYRRSDTQYFGPGTRLTVL.

This clonotype is medium-sized (0.01 to 0.1%) by share. The rearrangement joins TRBV7-2 to TRBJ1-4, with a tentative D call TRBD1 (6 bases). The germline V gene has CDR1 SGHTA and CDR2 FQGNSA. The length of the CDR3 is 15 residues. V was clipped by 6 bases and J by 7 bases, with 18 bases between them. The DNA of the CDR3 is TGTGCCAGCAGATACAATACAGGGTGGGGTGAAAAACTGTTTTTT. The encoded protein is CASRYNTGWGEKLFF.

This clonotype has a handful of counts. The rearrangement joins TRBV5-4 to TRBJ2-5; TRBD1 matches 9 bases. V dropped 2 bases and J dropped 1; count of bases not matched to a gene: 9. CDR3 length: 17 residues. Germline-derived CDR1 and CDR2 are SGHNT and YYREEE (reference sequence). The CDR3: CASSFPRTGDAQETQYF. CDR3 nucleotide sequence: TGTGCCAGCAGCTTCCCCAGGACAGGGGATGCCCAAGAGACCCAGTACTTC.

This clonotype has just a few counts. The gene calls are TRBV14 and TRBJ2-7; the D gene could be TRBD1 or TRBD2 (6 bases each). This CDR3 has 16 residues. Germline V lookup: CDR1 SGHDN, CDR2 FVKESK. The V and J ends lost 5 bases and 9 bases respectively, with 26 bases between them. The chain's CDR3 is CASSTAGTSYPGGQYF. The CDR3 region has the DNA TGTGCCAGCAGCACTGCCGGGACATCCTATCCCGGGGGGCAGTACTTC.

This clonotype was counted between two and nine times. The chain combines TRBV12-5 with TRBJ2-5, with TRBD1 identical over 8 bases. The CDR3 loop spans 13 amino acids. The V segment lost 6 bases and the J segment 3 bases; nucleotides outside the gene matches: 3. Germline assignment: CDR1 LGHNT and CDR2 FRNRAP. This chain's CDR3 is CASGLDREETQYF. In DNA form, the CDR3 reads TGTGCTAGTGGACTGGACAGGGAAGAGACCCAGTACTTC.

This clonotype has more than one count but fewer than ten. The V and J genes are TRBV7-2 and TRBJ2-2; TRBD1 matches 7 bases. The CDR3 has 16 amino acids. V trimming: 7 bases; J trimming: 1 base; junction bases outside the gene matches: 9. Germline lookup yields CDR1 SGHTA and CDR2 FQGNSA. CDR3 protein: CASTGTRGLNTGELFF. In DNA, the CDR3 is TGTGCCAGCACCGGAACCAGGGGGTTGAACACCGGGGAGCTGTTTTTT.

This clonotype was observed a few times. V and J are TRBV4-3 and TRBJ2-7; D is unresolved. This CDR3 contains 17 residues. Germline V CDR1 and CDR2: LGHNA, YSLEER. The ends were cut back, 0 bases at V and 1 base at J, with 16 bases in the middle. CDR3 in DNA: TGCGCCAGCAGCCAAGATCTAAACTCTCTGGCATCCTACGAGCAGTACTTC. Residues: CASSQDLNSLASYEQYF.

The chain couples TRBV7-9 to TRBJ1-1; D remains unclear. V was shortened by 1 base and J by 6 bases, with 9 bases between the two germline ends. Germline values: CDR1 SEHNR, CDR2 FQNEAQ (reference sequence). This CDR3 has 13 amino acids. The CDR3 reads CASSLGGGSEAFF. CDR3 bases: TGTGCCAGCAGCTTAGGTGGTGGCTCTGAAGCTTTCTTT.

CDR3 amino acids: CASSEAGNTEAFF. In nucleotides, the CDR3 is TGTGCCAGCAGTGAGGCAGGGAACACTGAAGCTTTCTTT. The chain links TRBV2 to TRBJ1-1; D unclear. Germline values: CDR1 SNHLY, CDR2 FYNNEI. Trimming cost V 3 bases and J 1 base, with 6 bases left between them. CDR3 length: 13 residues.

The chain joins TRBV7-9 to TRBJ2-5, with TRBD1 matching over 9 bases. The CDR3 covers 17 residues. The germline gives CDR1 SEHNR, CDR2 FQNEAQ (reference sequence). Losses at the gene ends were 4 bases for V and 2 bases for J; bases not matched to a gene: 11. CDR3 in DNA: TGTGCCAGCAGCTCTCCGGGACAGGGAAGAAATCAAGAGACCCAGTACTTC. Translated, it gives CASSSPGQGRNQETQYF.

This clonotype has only a few counts. V and J are TRBV7-6 and TRBJ2-1, with 10 bases aligning to TRBD1. This CDR3 is built from 15 residues. Germline CDR1 and CDR2: SGHVS and FNYEAQ. The V gene end was trimmed by 5 bases and the J gene end by 7 bases; junction bases not matched to a gene: 8. The CDR3: CASSARDRGRNEQFF. The CDR3 DNA reads as TGTGCCAGCAGCGCCCGGGACAGGGGAAGGAATGAGCAGTTCTTC.

This clonotype occurred a few times. V gene TRBV20-1 combines with J gene TRBJ1-2; 7 bases are shared with TRBD1. Trimming at V came to 0 bases and at J to 7 bases, leaving 5 bases not matched to a gene. The germline V gene encodes CDR1 DFQATT and CDR2 SNEGSKA (reference sequence). The CDR3 runs to 13 residues. The CDR3 reads CSARDPGQRGYTF. CDR3 DNA: TGCAGTGCTAGAGATCCGGGACAGCGTGGCTACACCTTC.

The J gene is TRBJ2-3, the V gene TRBV28; the match to TRBD2 covers 15 bases. With V trimmed by 6 bases and J by 0 bases, 4 bases remained unmatched. The CDR3 consists of 17 residues. CDR1 is MDHEN, CDR2 SYDVKM, per germline. CDR3 region: CASSTGLAGGSTDTQYF. As DNA, the CDR3 is TGTGCCAGCAGCACGGGACTAGCGGGGGGTAGCACAGATACGCAGTATTTT. Variable domain in full (rest from reference TRBV28 and TRBJ2-3): DVKVTQSSRYLVKRTGEKVFLECVQDMDHENMFWYRQDPGLGLRLIYFSYDVKMKEKGDIPEGYSVSREKKERFSLILESASTNQTSMYLCASSTGLAGGSTDTQYFGPGTRLTVL.

This clonotype was seen at least ten times. The chain has TRBV12-3 or TRBV12-4 and TRBJ1-5; the D gene is possibly TRBD1 (6 bases). The CDR3 is 16 amino acids. Between the trimmed V and J ends, which lost 3 bases and 2 bases, there was a span of 14 bases. As DNA, the CDR3 is TGTGCCAGCAGTTTTACAGGGTGGTGGGGCAATCAGCCCCAGCATTTT. Translating it yields CASSFTGWWGNQPQHF.

This clonotype has a handful of counts. V usage is TRBV11-1 and J usage is TRBJ2-1, with no clear D. Deletions cut 5 bases from V and 5 bases from J, with 16 bases between. This CDR3 has 15 amino acids. Germline CDR1 reads SGHAT; CDR2 reads FQDESV (reference sequence). CDR3 sequence reads: CASSPRTSRHNEQFF. The CDR3 region has the DNA TGTGCCAGCAGCCCAAGGACCTCTCGCCACAATGAGCAGTTCTTC.

About this clonotype itself: One end of the junction varies from germline; a read error may be responsible. The J gene is TRBJ1-2, the V gene TRBV9; D gene ambiguous. The germline V gene encodes CDR1 SGDLS and CDR2 YYNGEE. This CDR3 has 8 amino acids. The DNA of the CDR3 is TGTGCCAGCAGCCCAGGCCTCTTC. Protein sequence: CASSPGLF.

The V call is TRBV25-1, the J call TRBJ2-3; 8 nucleotides match TRBD2. J lost 0 bases, V lost 2 bases, and 10 bases had no gene match. Germline lookup yields CDR1 MGHDK and CDR2 SYGVNS. The CDR3 is 18 amino acids. This CDR3 is CASSEGAGGTYSTDTQYF. The DNA of the CDR3 is TGTGCCAGCAGTGAAGGTGCGGGGGGTACCTACAGCACAGATACGCAGTATTTT.